Listed below are T cell receptor beta chains from one sample, sequenced in a study of Graves' ophthalmopathy and Graves' hyperthyroidism. MiXCR, run by TCRdb on the multiplex PCR reads, gives a single entry per CDR3 protein. The sample lists 350,000 to 400,000 distinct CDR3 sequences, 15% to 19% occurring once. Sequencing input: peripheral blood. These receptors originate from a woman aged 18-35 years with stable Graves' hyperthyroidism. CDR3s include the opening cysteine and the closing phenylalanine or tryptophan.

j_gene	v_gene	CDR3aa
TRBJ1-1	TRBV6-1	CASSPTHIENTEAFF
TRBJ2-5	TRBV4-1	CASSQDLTGWGVETQYF
TRBJ1-1	TRBV6-5	CASSFAGMNTEAFF
TRBJ1-2	TRBV7-2	CASSVLGSGGYTF
TRBJ1-2	TRBV30	CAWSPFGQGIFTF
TRBJ1-6	TRBV20-1	CSARDTGEQSYNSPLHF
TRBJ1-1	TRBV11-3	CASSFSGTGNTEAFF
TRBJ1-1	TRBV15	CATSRGGKVTEAFF
TRBJ2-5	TRBV6-2/TRBV6-3	CASSQGALWEETQYF
TRBJ1-1	TRBV12-3/TRBV12-4	CASSFGQGAENTEAFF
TRBJ1-2	TRBV29-1	CSVEGRNYGYTF
TRBJ1-1	TRBV27	CASSSLIGGSEAFF
TRBJ1-2	TRBV5-1	CASSFEGHRVGYTF